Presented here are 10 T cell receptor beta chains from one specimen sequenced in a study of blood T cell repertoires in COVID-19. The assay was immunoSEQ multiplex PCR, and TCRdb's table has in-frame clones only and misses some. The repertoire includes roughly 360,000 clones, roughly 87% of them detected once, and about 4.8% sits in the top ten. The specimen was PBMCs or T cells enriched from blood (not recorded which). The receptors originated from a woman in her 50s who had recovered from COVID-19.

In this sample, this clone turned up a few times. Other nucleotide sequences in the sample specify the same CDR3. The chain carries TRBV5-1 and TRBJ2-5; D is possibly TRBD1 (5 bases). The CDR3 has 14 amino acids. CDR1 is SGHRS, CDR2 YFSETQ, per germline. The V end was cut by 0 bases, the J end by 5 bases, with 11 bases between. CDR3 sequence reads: CASSLGRGVETQYF. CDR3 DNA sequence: TGCGCCAGCAGCTTGGGAAGGGGTGTGGAGACCCAGTACTTC.

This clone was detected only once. CDR3 in DNA: TGTGCCAGCAGCCAAGACAGGTTCGCATCACCCCTCCACTTT. Its translation is CASSQDRFASPLHF. The genes are TRBV5-4 and TRBJ1-6; a possible D gene is TRBD1 (6 bases). Germline values: CDR1 SGHNT, CDR2 YYREEE (reference sequence). V lost 4 bases, J lost 10 bases, and 15 bases lay in between. The CDR3 loop spans 14 amino acids.

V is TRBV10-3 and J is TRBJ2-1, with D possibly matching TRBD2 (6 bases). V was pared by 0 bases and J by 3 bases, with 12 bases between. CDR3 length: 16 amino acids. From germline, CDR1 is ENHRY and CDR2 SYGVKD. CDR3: CAISESSAGSYNEQFF. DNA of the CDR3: TGTGCCATCAGTGAGTCTAGCGCGGGGAGCTACAATGAGCAGTTCTTC.

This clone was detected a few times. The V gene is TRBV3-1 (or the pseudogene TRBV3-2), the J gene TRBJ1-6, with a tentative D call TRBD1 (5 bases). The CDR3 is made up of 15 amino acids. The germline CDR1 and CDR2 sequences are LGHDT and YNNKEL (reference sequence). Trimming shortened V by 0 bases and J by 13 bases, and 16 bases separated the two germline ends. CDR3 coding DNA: TGTGCCAGCAGCCAAGAAAGCAGGACAAAGGGGCCCCTCCACTTT. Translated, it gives CASSQESRTKGPLHF.

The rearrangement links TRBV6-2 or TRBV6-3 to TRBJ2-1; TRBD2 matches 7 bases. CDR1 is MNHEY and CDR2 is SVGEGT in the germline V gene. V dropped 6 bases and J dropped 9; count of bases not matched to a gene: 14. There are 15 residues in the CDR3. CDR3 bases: TGTGCCAGCAGCCTCCAGGGCGGGAGTGTCCGTGAGCAGTTCTTC. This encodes CASSLQGGSVREQFF.

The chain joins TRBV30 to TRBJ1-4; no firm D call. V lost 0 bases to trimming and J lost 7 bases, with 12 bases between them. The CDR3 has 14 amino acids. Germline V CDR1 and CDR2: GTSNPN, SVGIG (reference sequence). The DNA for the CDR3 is TGTGCCTGGAGTGTCGGTGGCGGGAGTGAAAAACTGTTTTTT. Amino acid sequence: CAWSVGGGSEKLFF.

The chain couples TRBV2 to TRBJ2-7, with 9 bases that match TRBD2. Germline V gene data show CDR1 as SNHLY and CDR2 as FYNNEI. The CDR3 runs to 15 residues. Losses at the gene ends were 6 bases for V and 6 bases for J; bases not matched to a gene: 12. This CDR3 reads CASRAQGLATSEQYF. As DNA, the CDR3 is TGTGCCAGCAGGGCCCAGGGACTAGCCACCTCCGAGCAGTACTTC.

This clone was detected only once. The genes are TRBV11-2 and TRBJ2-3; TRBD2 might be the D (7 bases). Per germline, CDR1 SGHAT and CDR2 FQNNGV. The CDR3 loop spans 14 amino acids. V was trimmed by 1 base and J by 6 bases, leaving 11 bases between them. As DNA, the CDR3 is TGTGCCAGCAGCTTAGTCGGGGGGCCCGATACGCAGTATTTT. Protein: CASSLVGGPDTQYF.

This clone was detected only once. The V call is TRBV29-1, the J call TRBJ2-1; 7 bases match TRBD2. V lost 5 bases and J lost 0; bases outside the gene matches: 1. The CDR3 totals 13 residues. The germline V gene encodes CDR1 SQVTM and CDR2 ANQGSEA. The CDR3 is CSVSGGSYNEQFF. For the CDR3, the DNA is TGCAGCGTTTCGGGAGGCTCCTACAATGAGCAGTTCTTC.

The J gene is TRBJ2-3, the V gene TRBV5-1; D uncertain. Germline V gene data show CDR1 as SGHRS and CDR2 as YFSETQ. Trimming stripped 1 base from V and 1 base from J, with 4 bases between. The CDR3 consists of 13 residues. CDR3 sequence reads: CASSLSGTDTQYF. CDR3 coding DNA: TGCGCCAGCAGCTTGAGCGGCACAGATACGCAGTATTTT.